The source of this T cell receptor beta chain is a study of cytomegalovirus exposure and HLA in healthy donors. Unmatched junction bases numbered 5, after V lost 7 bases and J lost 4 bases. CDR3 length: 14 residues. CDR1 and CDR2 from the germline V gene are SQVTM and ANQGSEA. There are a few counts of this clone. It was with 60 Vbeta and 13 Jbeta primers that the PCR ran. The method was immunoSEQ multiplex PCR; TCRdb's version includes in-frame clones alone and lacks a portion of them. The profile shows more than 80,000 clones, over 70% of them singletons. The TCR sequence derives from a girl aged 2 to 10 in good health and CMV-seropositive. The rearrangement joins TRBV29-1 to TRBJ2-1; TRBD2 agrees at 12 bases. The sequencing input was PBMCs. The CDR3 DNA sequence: TGCAGCGAAGGACTAGCGGGACCGTACAATGAGCAGTTCTTC. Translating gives CSEGLAGPYNEQFF.